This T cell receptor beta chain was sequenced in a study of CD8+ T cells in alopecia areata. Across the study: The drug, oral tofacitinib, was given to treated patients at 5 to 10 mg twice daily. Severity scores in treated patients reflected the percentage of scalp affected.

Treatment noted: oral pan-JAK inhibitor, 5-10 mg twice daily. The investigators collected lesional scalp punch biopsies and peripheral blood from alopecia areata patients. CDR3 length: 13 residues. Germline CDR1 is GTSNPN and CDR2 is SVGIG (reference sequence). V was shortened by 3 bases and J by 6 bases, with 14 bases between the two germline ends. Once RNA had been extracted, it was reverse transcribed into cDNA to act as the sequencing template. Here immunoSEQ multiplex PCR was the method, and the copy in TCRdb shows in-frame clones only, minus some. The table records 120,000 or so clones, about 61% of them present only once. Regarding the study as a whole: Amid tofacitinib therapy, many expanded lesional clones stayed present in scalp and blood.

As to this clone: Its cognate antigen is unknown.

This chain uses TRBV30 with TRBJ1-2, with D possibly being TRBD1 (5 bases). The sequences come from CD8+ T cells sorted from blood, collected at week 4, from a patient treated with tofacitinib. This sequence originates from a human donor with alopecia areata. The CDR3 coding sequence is TGTGCCTGGAGCCTCCTAATCAGGGATGGCTACACCTTC. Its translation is CAWSLLIRDGYTF. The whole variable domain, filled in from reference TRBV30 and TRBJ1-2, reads SQTIHQWPATLVQPVGSPLSLECTVEGTSNPNLYWYRQAAGRGLQLLFYSVGIGQISSEVPQNLSASRPQDRQFILSSKKLLLSDSGFYLCAWSLLIRDGYTFGSGTRLTVV.